What follows are 7 T cell receptor beta chains derived from one specimen sequenced in a study of Ad26.COV2.S vaccination and SARS-CoV-2 variants. Specified treatment: some 20 received Ad26.COV2.S at low or high dose, single or two shots; 5 received placebo; per-sample allocation not given. The samples date from day 63 after the first vaccine or placebo injection. Measured with immunoSEQ multiplex PCR; TCRdb has only the in-frame clones, and not every one. The table has about 400,000 clones, roughly 80% seen once. The source material was peripheral blood, sampled in a trial of Ad26.COV2.S vaccine versus placebo. The receptors derive from a person between 18 and 59 years old who received the Ad26.COV2.S COVID-19 vaccine or a placebo.

This chain uses TRBV7-9 with TRBJ2-3; TRBD2 is a possible D gene (6 bases). CDR1 is SEHNR, CDR2 FQNEAQ, per germline (reference sequence). The CDR3 runs to 15 residues. The germline V and J ends were trimmed by 2 bases and 6 bases, with 15 bases remaining between them. CDR3 loop: CASSLMYGTGDTQYF. In nucleotides, the CDR3 is TGTGCCAGCAGCTTAATGTACGGGACTGGGGATACGCAGTATTTT.

The J gene is TRBJ1-1, the V gene TRBV3-1 (or the pseudogene TRBV3-2), with D uncertain. Germline CDR1 reads LGHDT; CDR2 reads YNNKEL (reference sequence). Trimming pared 2 bases from V and 7 bases from J, leaving 14 bases between. The CDR3 totals 14 residues. Written as DNA, the CDR3 is TGTGCCAGCAGCCAAAACCCCGTGGTCGATGAAGCTTTCTTT. Protein sequence: CASSQNPVVDEAFF.

Here the CDR3 reads CASSLALAGVPNEQFF. The CDR3 region has the DNA TGCGCCAGCAGCTTGGCCCTAGCGGGCGTACCCAATGAGCAGTTCTTC. The gene calls are TRBV5-1 and TRBJ2-1, with 8 nucleotides matching TRBD2. This CDR3 has 16 amino acids. Germline V gene sequence: CDR1 SGHRS, CDR2 YFSETQ. The V gene end was trimmed by 0 bases and the J gene end by 6 bases; junction bases not matched to a gene: 8.

The table lists this clone with a few counts. J is TRBJ2-3 and V is TRBV4-2, with D tentatively TRBD1 (6 bases). The V gene's germline CDR1 is LGHNA and CDR2 YNFKEQ. The V end lost 4 bases, the J end lost 5 bases, and 25 bases lay between the germline ends. CDR3 size: 18 residues. CDR3 protein: CASSPLNPSREGGDTQYF. In DNA, the CDR3 is TGTGCCAGCAGCCCGCTTAATCCGAGTCGGGAAGGGGGAGATACGCAGTATTTT.

The gene calls are TRBV6-7 and TRBJ2-2; unclear D gene. TRBV6-7 is identified as an open reading frame with a role that is uncertain. The CDR3 covers 16 residues. The ends were cut back, 6 bases at V and 0 bases at J, with 14 bases in the middle. DNA for the CDR3: TGTGCCAGCAGACCCTCAACGTTCGCGAACACCGGGGAGCTGTTTTTT. It translates to CASRPSTFANTGELFF.

This rearrangement joins TRBV7-9 to TRBJ1-5; a possible D gene is TRBD1 (5 bases). This CDR3 has 14 residues. The germline V gene encodes CDR1 SEHNR and CDR2 FQNEAQ (reference sequence). The V end lost 5 bases, the J end lost 5 bases, and 13 bases lay between the germline ends. CDR3 sequence reads: CASSPLRDDQPQHF. CDR3 bases: TGTGCCAGCAGCCCCCTCAGGGACGATCAGCCCCAGCATTTT. Together with reference TRBV7-9 and TRBJ1-5, the CDR3 gives the full variable domain: DTGVSQNPRHKITKRGQNVTFRCDPISEHNRLYWYRQTLGQGPEFLTYFQNEAQLEKSRLLSDRFSAERPKGSFSTLEIQRTEQGDSAMYLCASSPLRDDQPQHFGDGTRLSIL.

V and J are TRBV30 and TRBJ2-7, with unresolved D. This CDR3 is built from 12 residues. V was cut by 0 bases and J by 7 bases, with 10 bases left in between. The V gene's germline CDR1 is GTSNPN and CDR2 SVGIG (reference sequence). The CDR3 nucleotides read TGTGCCTGGAGTGTTATGGCGCGGGAGCAGTACTTC. Protein: CAWSVMAREQYF.